This T cell receptor beta chain was documented in a study of shared T cell receptors in the human thymus. Libraries were prepared by immunoSEQ multiplex PCR; TCRdb keeps only in-frame clonotypes and omits some of them. The data hold 630,000 or so clones, with around 87% observed a single time. The same data also contributed to another study, on human thymus T cells. As that report states: Corrective cardiac surgery supplied the resected thymus tissue. Gene usage (both V and J) appeared biased in thymic and blood repertoires. The related literature has documented a marked overlap of thymic repertoires among unrelated individuals.

The specimen was thymocytes. The clonotype comes from a boy younger than two with a congenital heart defect.

CDR3: CASSLGVAGPNYGYTF. DNA for the CDR3: TGTGCCAGCAGCTTAGGAGTTGCAGGCCCGAACTATGGCTACACCTTC. The rearrangement uses TRBV7-9 and TRBJ1-2; no clear D. V was shortened by 1 base and J by 2 bases, with 14 bases between the two germline ends. Germline CDR1 SEHNR, CDR2 FQNEAQ (reference sequence). The CDR3 loop spans 16 amino acids.